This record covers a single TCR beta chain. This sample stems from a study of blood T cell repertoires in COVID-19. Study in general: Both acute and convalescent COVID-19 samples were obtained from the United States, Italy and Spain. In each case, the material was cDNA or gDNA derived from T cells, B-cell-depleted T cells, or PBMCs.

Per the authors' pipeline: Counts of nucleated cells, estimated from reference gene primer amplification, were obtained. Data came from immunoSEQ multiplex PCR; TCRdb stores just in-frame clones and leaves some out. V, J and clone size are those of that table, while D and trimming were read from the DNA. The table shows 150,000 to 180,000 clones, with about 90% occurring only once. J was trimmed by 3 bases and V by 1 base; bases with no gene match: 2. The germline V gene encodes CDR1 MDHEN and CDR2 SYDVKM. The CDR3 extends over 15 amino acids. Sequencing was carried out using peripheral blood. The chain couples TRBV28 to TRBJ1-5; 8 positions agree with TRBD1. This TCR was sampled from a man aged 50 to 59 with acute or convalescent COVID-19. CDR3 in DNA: TGTGCCAGCAGTTTATCAGGGGGCTCCAATCAGCCCCAGCATTTT. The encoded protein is CASSLSGGSNQPQHF.